This T cell receptor beta chain was recorded in a study of T cells after yellow fever vaccination. Per germline, CDR1 SGDLS and CDR2 YYNGEE. Between the trimmed V and J ends, which lost 3 bases and 1 base, there was a span of 11 bases. The CDR3 has 15 residues. On this clonotype: The antigen is undetermined.

Study findings and constraints: Contaminating bulk clonotypes could be abundant in FACS-sorted repertoires.

By 5'RACE template switching, TCR cDNA was produced, with a universal primer site and UMIs added in the process. In TCRdb, the 5' RACE reads were re-called with MiXCR into one record per CDR3 protein. The data contain over 110,000 distinct CDR3 sequences, less than 9.5% of them singletons. Specimen: CD4+ T cells sorted from PBMCs, collected 5 days after the yellow fever booster vaccination. This sequence was found in a young man who received the YFV17D yellow fever vaccine. This sequence joins TRBV9 and TRBJ2-1; no clear D. Written as DNA, the CDR3 is TGTGCCAGCAGCGCCGGTGTTGGGTCCTACAATGAGCAGTTCTTC. The encoded protein is CASSAGVGSYNEQFF.